These 8 T cell receptor beta chains were all obtained from the same sample, sequenced in a study of early T cells in non-severe SARS-CoV-2 infection. TCRdb fed the 5' RACE reads into MiXCR, producing one record per CDR3 protein. The data hold roughly 93,000 distinct CDR3 sequences, with roughly 15% observed a single time. Input material: whole blood. These receptors were collected from an adult who was a healthcare worker with PCR-confirmed SARS-CoV-2 infection or an uninfected control (not recorded which).

In regard to this clonotype: One end of the junction is discordant with germline, which a read error may explain. V is TRBV29-1 and J is TRBJ2-3; no clear D gene. CDR3 length equals 9 residues. Germline values: CDR1 SQVTM, CDR2 ANQGSEA. The DNA for the CDR3 is TGCAGCGTTGAAGGATTTGTCTCTTTT. Amino acid sequence: CSVEGFVSF.

At least ten counts were recorded for this clonotype. V gene TRBV10-1 combines with J gene TRBJ2-5; D might be TRBD2 (5 bases). Germline values: CDR1 WNHNN, CDR2 SYGVQD (reference sequence). V lost 5 bases and J lost 6, with 13 bases in between. The CDR3 contains 13 residues. CDR3 nucleotide sequence: TGCGCCAGCAGTTTAGGGAGTAGACAGACCCAGTACTTC. As protein: CASSLGSRQTQYF.

This clonotype was observed a handful of times. As DNA, the CDR3 is TGTGCCAGCAGACCCGGGACAGGGGGCGCGTACGAGCAGTACGTC. Translated: CASRPGTGGAYEQYV. The chain joins TRBV6-6 to TRBJ2-7, with TRBD1 matching over 12 bases. V lost 6 bases to trimming and J lost 4 bases; unmatched junction nucleotides: 7. The germline CDR1 and CDR2 sequences are MNHNY and SVGAGI (reference sequence). This CDR3 is built from 15 residues.

This clonotype has a handful of counts. This rearrangement joins TRBV2 to TRBJ1-6; D not certain. The germline V and J ends were trimmed by 4 bases and 5 bases, with 9 bases remaining between them. Germline assignment: CDR1 SNHLY and CDR2 FYNNEI. The CDR3 contains 14 residues. For the CDR3, the DNA is TGTGCCAGCAGTGCTAGGCCAGATAATTCACCCCTCCACTTT. Amino acids: CASSARPDNSPLHF.

This clonotype has a count of ten or more. The rearrangement links TRBV7-8 to TRBJ2-5; 11 nucleotides line up with TRBD2. The CDR3 is 16 residues long. After removal of 3 bases from V and 1 base from J, the junction contained 4 bases not matched to a gene. Germline values: CDR1 SGHVS, CDR2 FQNEAQ. As DNA, the CDR3 is TGTGCCAGCAGCTTCAAGACTAGCGGGGTCCAAGAGACCCAGTACTTC. Protein product: CASSFKTSGVQETQYF.

This clonotype was seen at least ten times. The gene calls are TRBV6-5 and TRBJ2-3, with D perhaps TRBD1 or TRBD2 (5 bases each). Trimming pared 2 bases from V and 2 bases from J, leaving 11 bases between. This CDR3 comprises 15 residues. The germline CDR1 and CDR2 sequences are MNHEY and SVGAGI. The CDR3 nucleotides are TGTGCCAGCAGTTACGGACACGGGGACACAGATACGCAGTATTTT. This translates into CASSYGHGDTDTQYF.

The chain combines TRBV20-1 with TRBJ1-5; 7 bases are shared with TRBD1. There are 15 residues in the CDR3. Per germline, CDR1 DFQATT and CDR2 SNEGSKA (reference sequence). V shed 5 bases, J shed 0 bases, and the junction held 7 bases outside the gene matches. As DNA, the CDR3 is TGCAGTGCTTTAAAGGGACAGACTAGCAATCAGCCCCAGCATTTT. As protein: CSALKGQTSNQPQHF.

This clonotype was picked up a small number of times. The chain joins TRBV2 to TRBJ2-7; TRBD2 aligns across 12 bases. The CDR3 extends over 18 amino acids. Germline V gene lookup returns CDR1 SNHLY and CDR2 FYNNEI. The ends lost 6 bases at V and 4 bases at J; junction bases unmatched: 16. The CDR3 is CASSPLAGGPAGGYEQYV. CDR3 nucleotide sequence: TGTGCCAGCAGCCCACTAGCGGGGGGTCCTGCCGGGGGTTACGAGCAGTACGTC.